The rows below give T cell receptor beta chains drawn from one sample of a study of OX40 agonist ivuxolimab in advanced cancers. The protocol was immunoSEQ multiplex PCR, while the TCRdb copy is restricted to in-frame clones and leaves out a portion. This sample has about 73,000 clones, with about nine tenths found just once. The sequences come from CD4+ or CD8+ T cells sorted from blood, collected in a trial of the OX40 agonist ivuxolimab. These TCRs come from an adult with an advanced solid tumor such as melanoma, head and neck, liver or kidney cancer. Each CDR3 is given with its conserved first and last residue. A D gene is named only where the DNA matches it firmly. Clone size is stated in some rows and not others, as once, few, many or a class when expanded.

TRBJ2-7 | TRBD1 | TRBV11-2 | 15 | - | TGTGCCAGCAGCCGTCTCCAGGGGGCTGGGTACGAGCAGTACTTC | CASSRLQGAGYEQYF
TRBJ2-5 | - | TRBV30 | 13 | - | TGTGCCTGGAGTGCTGTCGGAGATGGGACCCAGTACTTC | CAWSAVGDGTQYF
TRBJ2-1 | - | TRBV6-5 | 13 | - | TGTGCCAGCAGTTACTCGAACCCCAATGAGCAGTTCTTC | CASSYSNPNEQFF
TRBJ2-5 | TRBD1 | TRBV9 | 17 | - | TGTGCCAGCAGCGCGGGCGGCGGGACAGGGGGCCGGGGGACCCAGTACTTC | CASSAGGGTGGRGTQYF
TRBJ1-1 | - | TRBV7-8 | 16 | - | TGTGCCAGCAGCTTAGCGATAGGGGTGGTGAACACTGAAGCTTTCTTT | CASSLAIGVVNTEAFF
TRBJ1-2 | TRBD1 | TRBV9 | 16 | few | TGTGCCAGCAGCGTAGGGTACGGACAGGGTAACTATGGCTACACCTTC | CASSVGYGQGNYGYTF
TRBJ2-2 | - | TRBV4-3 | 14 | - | TGCGCCAGCAGCCAAGATGAGGGGTCCGGGGAGCTGTTTTTT | CASSQDEGSGELFF
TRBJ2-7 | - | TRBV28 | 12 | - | TGTGCCAGCAGTCACCCGGGGAACGAGCAGTACTTC | CASSHPGNEQYF
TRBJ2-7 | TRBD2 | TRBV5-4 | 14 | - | TGTGCCAGCAGCTTCACGGCCGGGGGGAACGAGCAGTACTTC | CASSFTAGGNEQYF
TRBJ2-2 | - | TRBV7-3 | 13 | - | TGTGCCAGCAGCTTATTCAGTCCCGGGGAGCTGTTTTTT | CASSLFSPGELFF
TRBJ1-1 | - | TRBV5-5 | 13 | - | TGTGCCAGCAGTTTGTCGAGGAACACTGAAGCTTTCTTT | CASSLSRNTEAFF
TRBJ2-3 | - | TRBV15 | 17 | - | TGTGCCACCGCCCTAGGGGCGGGTGTCAAGGGCACAGATACGCAGTATTTT | CATALGAGVKGTDTQYF
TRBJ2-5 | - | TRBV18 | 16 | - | TGTGCCAGCTCACCAATCTTGAGTCTAGGGGGAGAGACCCAGTACTTC | CASSPILSLGGETQYF
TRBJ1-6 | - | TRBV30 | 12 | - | TGTGCCTGGGCGTTCTCGGATTCACCCCTCCACTTT | CAWAFSDSPLHF
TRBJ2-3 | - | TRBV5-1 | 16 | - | TGCGCCAGCAGTATGACAGGCGACCCGAACACAGATACGCAGTATTTT | CASSMTGDPNTDTQYF
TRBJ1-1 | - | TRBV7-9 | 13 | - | TGTGCCAGCAGCTCGGACGGGGAGACTGAAGCTTTCTTT | CASSSDGETEAFF
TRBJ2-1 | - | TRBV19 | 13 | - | TGTGCCAGTAGTATGGTGCGGGATGTCGAGCAGTTCTTC | CASSMVRDVEQFF
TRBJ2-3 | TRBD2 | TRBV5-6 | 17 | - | TGTGCCAGCAGCTTGGAGGGCGGGAGGAAAGGCACAGATACGCAGTATTTT | CASSLEGGRKGTDTQYF
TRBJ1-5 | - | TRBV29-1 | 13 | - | TGCAGCGTTGTCCTGGGACCCAATCAGCCCCAGCATTTT | CSVVLGPNQPQHF
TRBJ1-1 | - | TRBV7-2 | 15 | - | TGTGCCAGCAGCTTAGTTACGGGTAAAAACACTGAAGCTTTCTTT | CASSLVTGKNTEAFF
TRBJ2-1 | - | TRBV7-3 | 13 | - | TGTGCCAGCAGCTTAAATATCGGGGGTGAGCAGTTCTTC | CASSLNIGGEQFF
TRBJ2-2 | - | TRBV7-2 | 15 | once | TGTGCCAGCAGTCCAATAACGGGGGGCGCCGGGGAGCTGTTTTTT | CASSPITGGAGELFF
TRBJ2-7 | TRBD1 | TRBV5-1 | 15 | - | TGCGCCAGCAGGCCACCTACAGGGGACTCCTACGAGCAGTACTTC | CASRPPTGDSYEQYF
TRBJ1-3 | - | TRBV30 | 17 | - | TGTGCCTGGAGTCTATTGGGATGGGCATCCTCGGGAAACACCATATATTTT | CAWSLLGWASSGNTIYF
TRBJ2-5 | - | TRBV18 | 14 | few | TGTGCCAGCTCACCGGGACAACTGTGGGAGACCCAGTACTTC | CASSPGQLWETQYF
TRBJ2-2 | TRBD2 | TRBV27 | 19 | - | TGTGCCAGCAGTAACCGGGGACTAGCGGGGTGGGGGAACACCGGGGAGCTGTTTTTT | CASSNRGLAGWGNTGELFF
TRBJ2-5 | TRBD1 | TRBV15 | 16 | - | TGTGCCACCAGCAGAACCCAGGGACAGGCCGGGGAGACCCAGTACTTC | CATSRTQGQAGETQYF
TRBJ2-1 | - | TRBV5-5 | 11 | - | TGTGCCAGCAGCCCCGGGTTCGAGCAGTTCTTC | CASSPGFEQFF
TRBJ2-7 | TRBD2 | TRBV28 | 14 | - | TGTGCCAGCAGTTCCCTCACTAGCGGGAGTCACCAGTACTTC | CASSSLTSGSHQYF
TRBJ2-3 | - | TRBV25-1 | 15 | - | TGTGCCAGCAGTCACCTCCGGGGAAGTGGGGATACGCAGTATTTT | CASSHLRGSGDTQYF
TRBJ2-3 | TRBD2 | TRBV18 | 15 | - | TGTGCCAGCTCAACGCTAGCGGGAGTTGGGGATACGCAGTATTTT | CASSTLAGVGDTQYF
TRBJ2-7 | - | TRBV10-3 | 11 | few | TGTGCCATCAGTGGGGCAGGCGAGCAGTACTTC | CAISGAGEQYF
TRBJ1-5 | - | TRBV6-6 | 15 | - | TGTGCCAGCAGCTGGGGACCGTTCAGCAATCAGCCCCAGCATTTT | CASSWGPFSNQPQHF
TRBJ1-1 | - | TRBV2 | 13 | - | TGTGCCAGCAGTACAGGGTTGGGTACTGAAGCTTTCTTT | CASSTGLGTEAFF
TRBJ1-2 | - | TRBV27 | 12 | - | TGTGCCAGCCGGGGAGGGGTCCATGGCTACACCTTC | CASRGGVHGYTF
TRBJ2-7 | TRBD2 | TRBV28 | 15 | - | TGTGCCAGCAGTACCGCGGGGGGCCTCACCTACGAGCAGTACTTC | CASSTAGGLTYEQYF
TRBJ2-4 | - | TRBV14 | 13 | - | TGTGCCAGCAGCCAGTCGACACCTAACATTCAGTACTTC | CASSQSTPNIQYF
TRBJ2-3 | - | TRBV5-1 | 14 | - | TGCGCCAGCAGCCCACAAACTAGCACAGATACGCAGTATTTT | CASSPQTSTDTQYF
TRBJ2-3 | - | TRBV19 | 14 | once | TGTGCCAGTAGCAGGGTGGGAGAGGCAGATACGCAGTATTTT | CASSRVGEADTQYF
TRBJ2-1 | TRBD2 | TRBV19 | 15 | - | TGTGCCAGTAGTAAAAGCGGGAGGGCCTACAATGAGCAGTTCTTC | CASSKSGRAYNEQFF
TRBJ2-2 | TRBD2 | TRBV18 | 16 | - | TGTGCCAGCTCACCTATAGCGGGAGGGAACACCGGGGAGCTGTTTTTT | CASSPIAGGNTGELFF
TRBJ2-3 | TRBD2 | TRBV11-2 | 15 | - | TGTGCCAGCAGCCCACTAGCGGGAGGGCTAGATACGCAGTATTTT | CASSPLAGGLDTQYF
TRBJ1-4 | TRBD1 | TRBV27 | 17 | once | TGTGCCAGCAGTCCTTTACAGGGGGCAAGGACTCATGAAAAACTGTTTTTT | CASSPLQGARTHEKLFF
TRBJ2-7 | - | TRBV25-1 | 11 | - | TGTGCCAGCAGTGCCGCCTACGAGCAGTACTTC | CASSAAYEQYF
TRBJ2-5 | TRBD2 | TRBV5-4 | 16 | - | TGTGCCAGCAGCTTTGTTGGGACTAGCGGTCGAGAGACCCAGTACTTC | CASSFVGTSGRETQYF
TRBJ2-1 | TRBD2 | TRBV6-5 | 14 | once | TGTGCCAGCCGATTAATGGGACTAGCGGATGAGCAGTTCTTC | CASRLMGLADEQFF
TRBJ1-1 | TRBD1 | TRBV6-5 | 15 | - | TGTGCCAGCTGGGGGACAGGGGGCCTCAACACTGAAGCTTTCTTT | CASWGTGGLNTEAFF
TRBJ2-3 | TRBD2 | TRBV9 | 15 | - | TGTGCCAGCAGCGTAGCGGGCGGGAGGATCGATACGCAGTATTTT | CASSVAGGRIDTQYF
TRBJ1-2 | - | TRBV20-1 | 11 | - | TGCAGTGCTATAAGCAACTATGGCTACACCTTC | CSAISNYGYTF
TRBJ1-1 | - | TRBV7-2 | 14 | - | TGTGCCAGCAGCTTAAGGCCCCAGAACACTGAAGCTTTCTTT | CASSLRPQNTEAFF
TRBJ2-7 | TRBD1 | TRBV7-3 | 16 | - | TGTGCCAGCAGCGTCAACGGGGGACAGGGGGCTTACGAGCAGTACTTC | CASSVNGGQGAYEQYF
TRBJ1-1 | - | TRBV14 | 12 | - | TGTGCCAGCAGCCAAGGGATAGGTGAAGCTTTCTTT | CASSQGIGEAFF
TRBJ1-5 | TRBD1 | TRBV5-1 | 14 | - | TGCGCCAGCAGCTTGGGGGACAGAAATCAGCCCCAGCATTTT | CASSLGDRNQPQHF
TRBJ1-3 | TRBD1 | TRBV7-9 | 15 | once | TGTGCCAGCAGCCCAGGGACAGGTGCAGAGGTCACCATATATTTT | CASSPGTGAEVTIYF
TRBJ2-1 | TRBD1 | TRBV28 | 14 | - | TGTGCCAGCAGTTTATCCGGGACAGGGGATGAGCAGTTCTTC | CASSLSGTGDEQFF
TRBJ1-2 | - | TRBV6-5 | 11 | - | TGTGCCAGCAGAGGGCTCTATGGCTACACCTTC | CASRGLYGYTF
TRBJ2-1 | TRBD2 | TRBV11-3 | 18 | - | TGTGCCAGCAGCGTTGTTTGGTTAGCGGGTAGTCCTGTCAATGAGCAGTTCTTC | CASSVVWLAGSPVNEQFF
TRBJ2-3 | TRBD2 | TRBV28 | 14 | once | TGTGCCAGCAGGGTAGCGGGAGATTTTGATACGCAGTATTTT | CASRVAGDFDTQYF
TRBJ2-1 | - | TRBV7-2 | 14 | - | TGTGCCAGCAGCTTACAGGGCTCCTACAATGAGCAGTTCTTC | CASSLQGSYNEQFF
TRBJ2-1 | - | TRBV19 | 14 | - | TGTGCCAGTAGCCCCAGGGGCGCCCACAATGAGCAGTTCTTC | CASSPRGAHNEQFF